This T cell receptor (beta chain) emerged from a study of T cell repertoires in cytomegalovirus infection. Looking at the study overall: Recently identified HLA-C-restricted CMV epitopes were used, and well-studied HLA-B-restricted CMV epitopes were used as well. Indicated by public TCR beta signatures were CMV infection and matching HLA type. Findings and limits, study-wide: In two of eight donors, the top clonotype was HLA-C-restricted CMV-specific.

From germline, CDR1 is MNHEY and CDR2 SVGAGI. With 2 bases removed from V and 0 bases from J, the gap between germline ends came to 8 bases. CDR3 length: 15 residues. As regards this clonotype: Its antigen remains unidentified.

MiXCR, applied by TCRdb to the reads, yields one record per CDR3 protein. The sample consists of 900,000 to 950,000 distinct CDR3 sequences, roughly 31% of them appearing once. The TCR originated in a human donor in good health (CMV status not recorded). Some clones in this sample may be carry-over from other donors' samples. Sequenced material: cultured CD8+ T cells from PBMCs, taken from culture after CMV antigen stimulation. J is TRBJ1-3 and V is TRBV6-5, with D uncertain. The CDR3 DNA sequence: TGTGCCAGCAGTTACGGCAGCGACTCTGGAAACACCATATATTTT. It translates to CASSYGSDSGNTIYF.